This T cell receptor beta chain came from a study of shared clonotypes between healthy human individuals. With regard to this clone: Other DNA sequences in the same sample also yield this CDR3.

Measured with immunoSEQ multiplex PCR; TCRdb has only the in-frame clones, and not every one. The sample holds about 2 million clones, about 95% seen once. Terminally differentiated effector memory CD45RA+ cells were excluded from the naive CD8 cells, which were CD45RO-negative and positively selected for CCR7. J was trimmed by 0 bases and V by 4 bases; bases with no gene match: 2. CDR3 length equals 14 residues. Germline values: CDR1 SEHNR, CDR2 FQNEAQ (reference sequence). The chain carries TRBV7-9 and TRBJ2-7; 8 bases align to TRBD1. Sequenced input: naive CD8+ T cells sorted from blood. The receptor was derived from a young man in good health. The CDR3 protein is CASSSRGPSYEQYF. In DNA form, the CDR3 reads TGTGCCAGCAGCTCCAGGGGGCCCTCCTACGAGCAGTACTTC.